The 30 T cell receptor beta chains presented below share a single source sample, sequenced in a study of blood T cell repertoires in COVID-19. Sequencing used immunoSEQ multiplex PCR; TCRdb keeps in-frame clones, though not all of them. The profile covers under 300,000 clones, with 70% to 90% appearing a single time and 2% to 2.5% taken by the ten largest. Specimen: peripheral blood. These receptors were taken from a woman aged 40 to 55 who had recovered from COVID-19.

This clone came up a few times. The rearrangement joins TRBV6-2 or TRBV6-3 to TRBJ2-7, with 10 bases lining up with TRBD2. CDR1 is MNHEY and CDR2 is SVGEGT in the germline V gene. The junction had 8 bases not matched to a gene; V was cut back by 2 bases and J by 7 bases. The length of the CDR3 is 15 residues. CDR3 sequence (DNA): TGTGCCAGCAGTTACCCGCCTAGCGGGAGAGGAGAGCAGTACTTC. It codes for CASSYPPSGRGEQYF.

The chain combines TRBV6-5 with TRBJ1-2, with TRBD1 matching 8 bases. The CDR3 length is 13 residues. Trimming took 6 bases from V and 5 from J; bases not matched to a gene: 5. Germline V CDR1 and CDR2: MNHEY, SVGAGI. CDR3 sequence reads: CASSGTGPYGYTF. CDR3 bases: TGTGCCAGCAGCGGGACAGGACCTTATGGCTACACCTTC.

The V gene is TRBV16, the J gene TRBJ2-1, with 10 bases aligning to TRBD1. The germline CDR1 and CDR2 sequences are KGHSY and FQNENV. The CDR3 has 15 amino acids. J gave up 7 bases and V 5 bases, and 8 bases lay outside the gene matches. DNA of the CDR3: TGTGCCAGCAGCTACGACAGGGGGCTGGGAAATGAGCAGTTCTTC. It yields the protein CASSYDRGLGNEQFF.

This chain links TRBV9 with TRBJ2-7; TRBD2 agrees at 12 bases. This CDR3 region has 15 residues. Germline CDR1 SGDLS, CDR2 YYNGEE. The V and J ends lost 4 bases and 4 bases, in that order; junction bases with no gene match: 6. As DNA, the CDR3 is TGTGCCAGCAGCCCCCGACTAGCGGGAGCGTACGAGCAGTACTTC. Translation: CASSPRLAGAYEQYF.

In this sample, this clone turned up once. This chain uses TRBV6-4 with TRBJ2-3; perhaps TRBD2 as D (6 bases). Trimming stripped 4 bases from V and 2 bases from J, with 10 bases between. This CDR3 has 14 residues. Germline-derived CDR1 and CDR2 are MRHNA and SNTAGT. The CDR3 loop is CASSAEGDTDTQYF. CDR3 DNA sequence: TGTGCCAGCAGTGCGGAGGGAGACACAGATACGCAGTATTTT.

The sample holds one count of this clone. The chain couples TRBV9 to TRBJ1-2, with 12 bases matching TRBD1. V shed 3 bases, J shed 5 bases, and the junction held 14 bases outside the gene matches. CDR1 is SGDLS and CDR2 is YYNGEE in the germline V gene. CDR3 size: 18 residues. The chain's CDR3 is CASSATTGTGGALYGYTF. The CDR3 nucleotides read TGTGCCAGCAGCGCTACCACCGGGACAGGGGGCGCCCTGTATGGCTACACCTTC.

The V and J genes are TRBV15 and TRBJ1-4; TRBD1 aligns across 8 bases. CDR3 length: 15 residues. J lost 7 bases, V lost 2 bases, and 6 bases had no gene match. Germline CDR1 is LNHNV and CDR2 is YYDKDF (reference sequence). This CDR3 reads CATSRPRGLSEKLFF. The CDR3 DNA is TGTGCCACCAGCAGACCCAGGGGGCTTAGTGAAAAACTGTTTTTT.

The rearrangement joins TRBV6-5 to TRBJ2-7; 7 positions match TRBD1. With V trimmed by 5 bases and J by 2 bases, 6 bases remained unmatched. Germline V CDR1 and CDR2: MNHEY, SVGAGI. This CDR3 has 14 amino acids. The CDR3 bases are TGTGCCAGCAGTATAGACAGGGCCGCCTACGAGCAGTACTTC. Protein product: CASSIDRAAYEQYF.

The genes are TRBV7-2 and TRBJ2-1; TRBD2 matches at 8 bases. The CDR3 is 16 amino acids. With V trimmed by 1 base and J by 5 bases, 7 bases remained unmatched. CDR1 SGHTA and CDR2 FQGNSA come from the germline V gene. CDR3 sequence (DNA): TGTGCCAGCAGCTTAGAGTTGGCGGGGGGCCACAATGAGCAGTTCTTC. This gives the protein CASSLELAGGHNEQFF.

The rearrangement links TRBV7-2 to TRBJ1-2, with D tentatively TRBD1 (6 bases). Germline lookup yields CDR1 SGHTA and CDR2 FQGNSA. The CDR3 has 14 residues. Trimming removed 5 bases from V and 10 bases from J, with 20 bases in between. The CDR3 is CASSMETGRWVYTF. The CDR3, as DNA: TGTGCCAGCAGCATGGAGACAGGAAGATGGGTCTACACCTTC.

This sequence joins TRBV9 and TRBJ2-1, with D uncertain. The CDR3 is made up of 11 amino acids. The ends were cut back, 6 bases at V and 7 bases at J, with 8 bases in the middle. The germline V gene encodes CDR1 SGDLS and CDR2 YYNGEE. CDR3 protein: CASMNGNEQFF. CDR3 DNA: TGTGCCAGCATGAACGGGAATGAGCAGTTCTTC.

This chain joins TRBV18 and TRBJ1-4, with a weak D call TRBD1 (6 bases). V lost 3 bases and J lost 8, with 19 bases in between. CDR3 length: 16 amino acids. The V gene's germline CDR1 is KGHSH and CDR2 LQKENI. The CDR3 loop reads CASSPRGGGSNEKLFF. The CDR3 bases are TGTGCCAGCTCACCTCGGGGGGGCGGCTCCAACGAAAAACTGTTTTTT. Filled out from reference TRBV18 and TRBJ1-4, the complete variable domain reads NAGVMQNPRHLVRRRGQEARLRCSPMKGHSHVYWYRQLPEEGLKFMVYLQKENIIDESGMPKERFSAEFPKEGPSILRIQQVVRGDSAAYFCASSPRGGGSNEKLFFGSGTQLSVL.

In DNA form, the CDR3 reads TGCGCCAGCAGTGATGGCCTCGCCGAGCAGTACTTC. This gives the protein CASSDGLAEQYF. V and J are TRBV10-1 and TRBJ2-7; D is unclear. From germline, CDR1 is WNHNN and CDR2 SYGVQD (reference sequence). V lost 3 bases to trimming and J lost 6 bases, with 9 bases between them. The CDR3 runs to 12 residues.

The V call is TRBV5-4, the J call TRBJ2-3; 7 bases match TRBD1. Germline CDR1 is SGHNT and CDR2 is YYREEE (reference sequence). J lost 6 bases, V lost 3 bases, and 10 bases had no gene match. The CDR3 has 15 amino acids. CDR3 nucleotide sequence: TGTGCCAGCAGCTGGATGGACAGGAGTCGTGATACGCAGTATTTT. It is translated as CASSWMDRSRDTQYF.

The CDR3 DNA is TGTGCCAGCAGCTCGGGGACTAGCGGGAGCTACGAGCAGTACTTC. Translating it yields CASSSGTSGSYEQYF. The rearrangement links TRBV5-4 to TRBJ2-7; 14 bases match TRBD2. J lost 3 bases, V lost 3 bases, and 2 bases had no gene match. Germline assignment: CDR1 SGHNT and CDR2 YYREEE (reference sequence). This CDR3 comprises 15 residues.

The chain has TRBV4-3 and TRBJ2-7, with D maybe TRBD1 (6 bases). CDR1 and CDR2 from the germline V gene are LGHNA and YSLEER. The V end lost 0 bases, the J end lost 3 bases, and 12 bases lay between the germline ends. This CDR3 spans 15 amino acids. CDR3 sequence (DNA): TGCGCCAGCAGCCAAGATCATACAGGGAACTACGAGCAGTACTTC. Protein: CASSQDHTGNYEQYF.

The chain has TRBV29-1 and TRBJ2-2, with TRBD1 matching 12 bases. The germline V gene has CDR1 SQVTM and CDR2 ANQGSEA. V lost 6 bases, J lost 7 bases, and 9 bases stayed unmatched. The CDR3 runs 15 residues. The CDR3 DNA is TGCAGCGTGGCTGGGACAGGGGGCGAGGGCGGGGAGCTGTTTTTT. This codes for CSVAGTGGEGGELFF.

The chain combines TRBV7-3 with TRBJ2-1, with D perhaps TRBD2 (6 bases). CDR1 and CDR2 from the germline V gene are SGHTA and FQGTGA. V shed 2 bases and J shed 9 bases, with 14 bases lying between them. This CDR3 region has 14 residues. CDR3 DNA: TGTGCCAGCAGCTTAGACCGTCTCGGGGGTGAGCAGTTCTTC. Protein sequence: CASSLDRLGGEQFF.

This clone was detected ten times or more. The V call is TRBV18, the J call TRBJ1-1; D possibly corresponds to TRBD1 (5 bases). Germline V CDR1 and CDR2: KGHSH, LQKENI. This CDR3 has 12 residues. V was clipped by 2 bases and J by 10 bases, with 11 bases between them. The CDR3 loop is CASSPDSGGAFF. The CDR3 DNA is TGTGCCAGCTCACCAGATTCGGGGGGAGCTTTCTTT.

The CDR3 loop is CAWSRSRGNVYGYTF. CDR3 sequence (DNA): TGTGCCTGGAGTCGGTCAAGGGGAAACGTCTATGGCTACACCTTC. This chain connects TRBV30 to TRBJ1-2, with D possibly being TRBD1 (5 bases). Germline CDR1 GTSNPN, CDR2 SVGIG (reference sequence). Trimming took off 2 bases at V and 4 bases at J, with 17 bases between the two ends. This CDR3 comprises 15 residues.

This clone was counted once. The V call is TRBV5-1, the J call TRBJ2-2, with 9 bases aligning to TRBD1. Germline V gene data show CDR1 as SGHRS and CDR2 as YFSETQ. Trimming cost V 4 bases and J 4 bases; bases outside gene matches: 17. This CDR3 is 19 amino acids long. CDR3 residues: CASSPRPGTGRATTGELFF. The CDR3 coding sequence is TGCGCCAGCAGCCCTCGTCCCGGGACAGGGAGGGCCACCACCGGGGAGCTGTTTTTT.

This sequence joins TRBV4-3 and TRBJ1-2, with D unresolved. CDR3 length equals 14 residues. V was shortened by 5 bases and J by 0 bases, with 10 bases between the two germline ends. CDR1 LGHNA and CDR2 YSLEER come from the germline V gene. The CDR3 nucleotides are TGCGCCAGCAGCTCAACGGGGACTAACTATGGCTACACCTTC. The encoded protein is CASSSTGTNYGYTF.

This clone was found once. CDR3: CASSIDLSSYEQYF. The CDR3 DNA reads as TGTGCCAGTAGTATAGATCTTTCTTCCTACGAGCAGTACTTC. V is TRBV19 and J is TRBJ2-7; D gene ambiguous. The ends were cut back, 0 bases at V and 1 base at J, with 7 bases in the middle. The CDR3 consists of 14 residues. The germline CDR1 and CDR2 sequences are LNHDA and SQIVND (reference sequence). Filled out from reference TRBV19 and TRBJ2-7, the complete variable domain reads DGGITQSPKYLFRKEGQNVTLSCEQNLNHDAMYWYRQDPGQGLRLIYYSQIVNDFQKGDIAEGYSVSREKKESFPLTVTSAQKNPTAFYLCASSIDLSSYEQYFGPGTRLTVT.

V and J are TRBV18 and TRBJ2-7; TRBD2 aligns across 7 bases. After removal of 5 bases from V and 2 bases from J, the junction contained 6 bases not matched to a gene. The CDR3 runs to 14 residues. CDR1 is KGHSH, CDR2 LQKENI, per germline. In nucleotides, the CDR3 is TGTGCCAGCTCAGGGCAGGGAGGGGCCTACGAGCAGTACTTC. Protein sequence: CASSGQGGAYEQYF.

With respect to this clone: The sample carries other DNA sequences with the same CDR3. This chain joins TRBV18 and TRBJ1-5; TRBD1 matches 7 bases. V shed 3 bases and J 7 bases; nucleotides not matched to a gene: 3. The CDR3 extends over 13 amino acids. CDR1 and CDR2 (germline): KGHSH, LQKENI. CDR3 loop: CASSPDRDQPQHF. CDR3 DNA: TGTGCCAGCTCACCTGACAGGGACCAGCCCCAGCATTTT.

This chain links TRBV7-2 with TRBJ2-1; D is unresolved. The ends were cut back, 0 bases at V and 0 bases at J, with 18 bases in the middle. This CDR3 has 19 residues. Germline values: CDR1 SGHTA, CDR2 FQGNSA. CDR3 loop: CASSLAHLAQSSSYNEQFF. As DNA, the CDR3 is TGTGCCAGCAGCTTAGCGCATTTAGCACAATCCTCCTCCTACAATGAGCAGTTCTTC. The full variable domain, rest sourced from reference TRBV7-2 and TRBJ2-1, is GAGVSQSPSNKVTEKGKDVELRCDPISGHTALYWYRQSLGQGLEFLIYFQGNSAPDKSGLPSDRFSAERTGGSVSTLTIQRTQQEDSAVYLCASSLAHLAQSSSYNEQFFGPGTRLTVL.

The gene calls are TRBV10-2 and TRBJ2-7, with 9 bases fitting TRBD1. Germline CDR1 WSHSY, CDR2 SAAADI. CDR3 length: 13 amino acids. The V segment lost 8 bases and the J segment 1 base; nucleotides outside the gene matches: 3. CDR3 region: CASLGQGSYEQYF. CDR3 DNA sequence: TGCGCCAGCCTGGGACAGGGATCCTACGAGCAGTACTTC.

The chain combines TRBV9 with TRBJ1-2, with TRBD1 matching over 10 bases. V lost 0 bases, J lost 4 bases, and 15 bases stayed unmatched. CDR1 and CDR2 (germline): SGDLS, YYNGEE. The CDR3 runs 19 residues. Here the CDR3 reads CASSVDPGQGFISGYGYTF. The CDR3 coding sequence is TGTGCCAGCAGCGTAGATCCGGGACAGGGGTTTATCTCGGGCTATGGCTACACCTTC.

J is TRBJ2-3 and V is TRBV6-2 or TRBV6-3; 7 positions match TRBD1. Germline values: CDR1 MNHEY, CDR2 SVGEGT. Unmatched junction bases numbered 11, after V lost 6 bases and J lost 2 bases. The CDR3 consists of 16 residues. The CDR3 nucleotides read TGTGCCAGCAGCAAGACAGGGAACAAACTCACAGATACGCAGTATTTT. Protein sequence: CASSKTGNKLTDTQYF.

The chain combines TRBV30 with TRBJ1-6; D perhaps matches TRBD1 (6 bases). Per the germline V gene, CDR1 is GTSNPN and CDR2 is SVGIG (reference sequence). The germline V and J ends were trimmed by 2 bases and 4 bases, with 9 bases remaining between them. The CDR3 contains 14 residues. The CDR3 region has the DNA TGTGCCTGGAGTTCAGGGGTTTATAATTCACCCCTCCACTTT. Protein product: CAWSSGVYNSPLHF.